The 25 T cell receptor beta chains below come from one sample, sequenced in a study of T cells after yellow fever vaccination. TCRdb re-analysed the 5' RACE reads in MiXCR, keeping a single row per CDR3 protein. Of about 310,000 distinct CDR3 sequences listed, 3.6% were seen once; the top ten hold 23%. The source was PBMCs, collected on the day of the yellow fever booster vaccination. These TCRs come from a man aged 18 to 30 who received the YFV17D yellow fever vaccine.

The CDR3 protein is CASSQRGGVEQYF. The CDR3 coding sequence is TGTGCCAGCAGTCAACGGGGGGGCGTCGAGCAGTACTTC. J is TRBJ2-7 and V is TRBV12-3 or TRBV12-4, with 8 bases fitting TRBD2. CDR3 size: 13 residues. V was clipped by 5 bases and J by 6 bases; unmatched bases: 6.

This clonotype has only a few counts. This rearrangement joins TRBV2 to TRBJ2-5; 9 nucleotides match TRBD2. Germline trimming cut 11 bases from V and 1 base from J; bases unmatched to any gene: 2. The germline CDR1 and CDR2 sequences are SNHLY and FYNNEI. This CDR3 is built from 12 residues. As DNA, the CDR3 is TGTGCCGCTAGCGGGGTCCAAGAGACCCAGTACTTC. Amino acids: CAASGVQETQYF.

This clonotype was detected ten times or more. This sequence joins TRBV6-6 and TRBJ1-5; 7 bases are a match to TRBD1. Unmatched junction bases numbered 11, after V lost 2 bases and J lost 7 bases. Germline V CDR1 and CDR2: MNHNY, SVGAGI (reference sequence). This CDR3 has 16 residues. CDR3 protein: CASSYRTDREGQPQHF. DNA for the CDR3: TGTGCCAGCAGTTACCGAACCGACAGGGAAGGGCAGCCCCAGCATTTT.

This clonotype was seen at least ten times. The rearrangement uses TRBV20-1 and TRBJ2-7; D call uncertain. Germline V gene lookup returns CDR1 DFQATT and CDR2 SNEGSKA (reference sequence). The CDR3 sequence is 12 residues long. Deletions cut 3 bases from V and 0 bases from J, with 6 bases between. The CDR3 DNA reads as TGCAGTGCTAGGGGCAGCTCCTACGAGCAGTACTTC. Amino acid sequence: CSARGSSYEQYF.

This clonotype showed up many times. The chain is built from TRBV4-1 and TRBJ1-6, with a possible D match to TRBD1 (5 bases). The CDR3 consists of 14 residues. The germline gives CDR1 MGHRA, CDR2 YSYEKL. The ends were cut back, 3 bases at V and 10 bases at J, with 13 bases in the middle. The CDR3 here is CASSHPGWSSPLHF. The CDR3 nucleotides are TGCGCCAGCAGCCACCCAGGGTGGAGCTCACCCCTCCACTTT.

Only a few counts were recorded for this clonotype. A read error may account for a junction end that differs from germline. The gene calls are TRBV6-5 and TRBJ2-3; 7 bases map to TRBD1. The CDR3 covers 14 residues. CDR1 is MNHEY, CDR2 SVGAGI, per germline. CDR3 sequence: CASRLGGATDKQYF. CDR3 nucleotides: TGTGCCAGCAGGTTAGGGGGCGCGACAGATAAGCAGTATTTT.

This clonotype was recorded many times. In DNA form, the CDR3 reads TGTGCCAGCAGCTTAAACCCGGGTCGGCGAAATTCACCCCTCCACTTT. Its protein is CASSLNPGRRNSPLHF. The chain carries TRBV11-2 and TRBJ1-6; D not certain. This CDR3 region has 16 residues. The V gene's germline CDR1 is SGHAT and CDR2 FQNNGV. V was shortened by 2 bases and J by 7 bases, with 15 bases between the two germline ends.

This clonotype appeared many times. Here the CDR3 DNA reads TGCAGCGTAGGGCAGGAGGGCTACACCTTC. Translated, it gives CSVGQEGYTF. V is TRBV29-1 and J is TRBJ1-2; D remains unclear. V shed 6 bases and J shed 8 bases, with 10 bases lying between them. CDR3 size: 10 residues. Germline V lookup: CDR1 SQVTM, CDR2 ANQGSEA.

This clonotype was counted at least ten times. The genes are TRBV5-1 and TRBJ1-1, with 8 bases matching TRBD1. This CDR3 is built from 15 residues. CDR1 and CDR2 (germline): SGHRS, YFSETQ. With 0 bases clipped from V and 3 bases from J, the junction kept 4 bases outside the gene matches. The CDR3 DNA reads TGCGCCAGCAGCTTGGATACAGGGGGGTACACTGAAGCTTTCTTT. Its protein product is CASSLDTGGYTEAFF.

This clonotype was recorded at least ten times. The CDR3 sequence is CASSLLGGMILGSSSSYNEQFF. CDR3 DNA sequence: TGTGCCAGCAGCTTGTTAGGGGGAATGATCCTCGGCTCCTCCAGCTCCTACAATGAGCAGTTCTTC. The chain combines TRBV5-6 with TRBJ2-1; the D gene is possibly TRBD1 (6 bases). This CDR3 is built from 22 residues. Germline V CDR1 and CDR2: SGHDT, YYEEEE. V gave up 1 base and J gave up 0 bases, with 29 bases separating them.

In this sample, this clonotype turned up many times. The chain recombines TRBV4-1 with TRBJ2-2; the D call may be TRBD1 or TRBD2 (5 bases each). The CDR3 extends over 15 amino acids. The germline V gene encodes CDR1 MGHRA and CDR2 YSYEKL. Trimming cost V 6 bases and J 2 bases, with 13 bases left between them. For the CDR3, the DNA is TGCGCCAGCAGAAACGGGGCGACTAACACCGGGGAGCTGTTTTTT. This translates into CASRNGATNTGELFF.

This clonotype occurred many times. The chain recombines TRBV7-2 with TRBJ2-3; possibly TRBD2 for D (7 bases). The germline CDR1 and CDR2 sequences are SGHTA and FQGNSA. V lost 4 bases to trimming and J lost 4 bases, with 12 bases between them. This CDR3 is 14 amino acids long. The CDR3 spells CASSWGGPPDTQYF. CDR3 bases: TGTGCCAGCAGCTGGGGGGGGCCGCCAGATACGCAGTATTTT.

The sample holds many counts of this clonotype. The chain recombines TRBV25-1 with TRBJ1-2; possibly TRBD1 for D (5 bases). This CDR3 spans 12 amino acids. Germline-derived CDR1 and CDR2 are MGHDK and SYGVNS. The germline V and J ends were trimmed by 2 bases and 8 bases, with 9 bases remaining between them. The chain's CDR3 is CASSEGRDGYTF. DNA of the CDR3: TGTGCCAGCAGTGAAGGGAGGGACGGCTACACCTTC.

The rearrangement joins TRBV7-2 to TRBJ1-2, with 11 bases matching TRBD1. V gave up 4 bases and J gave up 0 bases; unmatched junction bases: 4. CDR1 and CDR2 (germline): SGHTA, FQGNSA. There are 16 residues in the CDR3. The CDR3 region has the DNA TGTGCCAGCAGCTCCCCGGGACAGGGGGCTAACTATGGCTACACCTTC. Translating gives CASSSPGQGANYGYTF.

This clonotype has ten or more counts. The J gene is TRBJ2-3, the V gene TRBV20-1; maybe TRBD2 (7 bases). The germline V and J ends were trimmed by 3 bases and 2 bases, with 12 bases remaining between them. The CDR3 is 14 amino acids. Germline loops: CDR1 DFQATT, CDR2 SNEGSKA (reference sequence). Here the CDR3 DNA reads TGCAGTGCTAGTGGGGGGGCACCCACAGATACGCAGTATTTT. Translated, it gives CSASGGAPTDTQYF.

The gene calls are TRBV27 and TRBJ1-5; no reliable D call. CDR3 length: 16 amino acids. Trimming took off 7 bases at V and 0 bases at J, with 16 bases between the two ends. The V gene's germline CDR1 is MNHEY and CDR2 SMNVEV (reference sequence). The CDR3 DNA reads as TGTGCCAGCAAATTAAGGGAAGGTGTTAGCAATCAGCCCCAGCATTTT. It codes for CASKLREGVSNQPQHF.

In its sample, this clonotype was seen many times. CDR3 loop: CASSLTGLAGNLDTQYF. The CDR3, as DNA: TGTGCCAGCAGCTTAACGGGACTAGCGGGGAACCTGGATACGCAGTATTTT. The chain recombines TRBV7-3 with TRBJ2-3; 13 bases align to TRBD2. With 0 bases clipped from V and 6 bases from J, the junction kept 6 bases outside the gene matches. Germline-derived CDR1 and CDR2 are SGHTA and FQGTGA. CDR3 length equals 17 residues.

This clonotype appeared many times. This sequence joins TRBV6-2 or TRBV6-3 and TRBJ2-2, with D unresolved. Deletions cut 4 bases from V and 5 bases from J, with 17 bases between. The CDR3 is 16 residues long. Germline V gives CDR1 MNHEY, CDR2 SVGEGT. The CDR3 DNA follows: TGTGCCAGCAGTTTCATCGCCCCTACAGTAACCGGGGAGCTGTTTTTT. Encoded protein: CASSFIAPTVTGELFF.

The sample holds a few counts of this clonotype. CDR3 bases: TGTGCCAGCAGTTACTCAATACCTATATATGGCTACACCTTC. Protein sequence: CASSYSIPIYGYTF. This sequence joins TRBV6-5 and TRBJ1-2; D not certain. The CDR3 spans 14 residues. Germline loops: CDR1 MNHEY, CDR2 SVGAGI. Trimming removed 0 bases at V and 5 bases at J, with 10 bases between.

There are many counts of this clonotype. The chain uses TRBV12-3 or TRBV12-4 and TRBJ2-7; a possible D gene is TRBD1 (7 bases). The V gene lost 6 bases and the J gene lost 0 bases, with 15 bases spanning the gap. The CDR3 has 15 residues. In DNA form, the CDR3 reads TGTGCCAGCAGCCTAGGAGGGGGCAGCTCCTACGAGCAGTACTTC. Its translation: CASSLGGGSSYEQYF.

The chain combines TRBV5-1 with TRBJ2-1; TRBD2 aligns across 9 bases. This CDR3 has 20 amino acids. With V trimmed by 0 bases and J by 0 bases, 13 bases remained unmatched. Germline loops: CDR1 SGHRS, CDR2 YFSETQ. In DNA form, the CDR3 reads TGCGCCAGCAGCTTGGTTTTCGAAGCGGGGGGCAGGGGCTCCTACAATGAGCAGTTCTTC. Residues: CASSLVFEAGGRGSYNEQFF. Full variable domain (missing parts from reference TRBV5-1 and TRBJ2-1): KAGVTQTPRYLIKTRGQQVTLSCSPISGHRSVSWYQQTPGQGLQFLFEYFSETQRNKGNFPGRFSGRQFSNSRSEMNVSTLELGDSALYLCASSLVFEAGGRGSYNEQFFGPGTRLTVL.

Written as DNA, the CDR3 is TGTGCCAGCAGTTATAATCCCCCCGGAGGAGATACGCAGTATTTT. It codes for CASSYNPPGGDTQYF. This chain uses TRBV6-5 with TRBJ2-3, with TRBD2 as a possible D gene (5 bases). Germline CDR1 reads MNHEY; CDR2 reads SVGAGI. The CDR3 is made up of 15 amino acids. Trimming cost V 3 bases and J 5 bases, with 15 bases left between them.

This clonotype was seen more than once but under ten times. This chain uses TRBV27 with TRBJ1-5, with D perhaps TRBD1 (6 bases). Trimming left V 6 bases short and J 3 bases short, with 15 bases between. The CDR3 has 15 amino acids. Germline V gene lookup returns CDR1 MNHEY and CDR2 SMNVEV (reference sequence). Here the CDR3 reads CASRLGADINQPQHF. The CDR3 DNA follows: TGTGCCAGCAGGCTGGGGGCAGACATCAATCAGCCCCAGCATTTT.

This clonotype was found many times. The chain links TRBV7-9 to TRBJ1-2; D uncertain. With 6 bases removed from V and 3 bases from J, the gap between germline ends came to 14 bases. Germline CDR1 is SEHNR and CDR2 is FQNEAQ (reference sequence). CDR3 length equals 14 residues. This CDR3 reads CASSPSGSDYGYTF. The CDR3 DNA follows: TGTGCCAGCAGTCCCTCAGGTAGTGACTATGGCTACACCTTC.

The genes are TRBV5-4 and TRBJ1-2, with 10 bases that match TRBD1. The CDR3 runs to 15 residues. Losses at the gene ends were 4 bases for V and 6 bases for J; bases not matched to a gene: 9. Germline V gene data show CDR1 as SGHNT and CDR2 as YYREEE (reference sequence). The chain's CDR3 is CASSQTPGTGDGYTF. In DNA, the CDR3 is TGTGCCAGCAGCCAGACCCCCGGGACAGGGGATGGCTACACCTTC. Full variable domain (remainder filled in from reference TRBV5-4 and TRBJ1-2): ETGVTQSPTHLIKTRGQQVTLRCSSQSGHNTVSWYQQALGQGPQFIFQYYREEENGRGNFPPRFSGLQFPNYSSELNVNALELDDSALYLCASSQTPGTGDGYTFGSGTRLTVV.